These 28 T cell receptor beta chains originate from one sample sequenced in a study of Graves' ophthalmopathy and Graves' hyperthyroidism. Transcripts of RNA were the source for amplifying TCR beta CDR3 regions. Amplification began with first-round RT-PCR using HTBI primers, then second-round multiplex PCR was performed. TCRdb passed the multiplex PCR reads through MiXCR, listing each CDR3 protein once. The data hold 1 million to 1.3 million distinct CDR3 sequences, with less than 45% observed a single time. Sequenced input: peripheral blood or thyroid tissue (not recorded which). All receptors derive from an adult man with Graves' hyperthyroidism.

V gene TRBV7-4 combines with J gene TRBJ1-2; 9 bases map to TRBD1. Germline-derived CDR1 and CDR2 are SGHVT and SQSDAQ. The length of the CDR3 is 15 residues. V was pared by 8 bases and J by 4 bases, with 11 bases of the junction left unmatched. CDR3 in amino acids: CASGTGGWGTYGYTF. The CDR3 region has the DNA TGTGCCAGCGGTACAGGGGGCTGGGGAACCTATGGCTACACCTTC.

This clonotype was found many times. J is TRBJ2-7 and V is TRBV14; D is ambiguous. The V gene's germline CDR1 is SGHDN and CDR2 FVKESK. Trimming shortened V by 4 bases and J by 0 bases, and 7 bases separated the two germline ends. This CDR3 is 13 amino acids long. In DNA form, the CDR3 reads TGTGCCAGCAGCCCGGACCACTCCTACGAGCAGTACTTC. It yields the protein CASSPDHSYEQYF.

V is TRBV7-9 and J is TRBJ2-1; TRBD2 matches 9 bases. Losses at the gene ends were 3 bases for V and 5 bases for J; bases not matched to a gene: 5. CDR1 SEHNR and CDR2 FQNEAQ come from the germline V gene (reference sequence). This CDR3 comprises 15 residues. The CDR3 DNA reads TGTGCCAGCAGCTTTTCGGGACTAGCCAACAATGAGCAGTTCTTC. As protein: CASSFSGLANNEQFF.

Of note for this clonotype: One base away lies a much larger clone, so this may be a sequencing read error. The chain couples TRBV7-2 to TRBJ2-7, with D possibly being TRBD2 (6 bases). The CDR3 is made up of 16 amino acids. Germline CDR1 reads SGHTA; CDR2 reads FQGNSA. The CDR3 nucleotides are TGTGCCAGCAGCTTAACCAGGGACTCCTCCTCCTACGAGCAGTGCTTC. This sequence encodes CASSLTRDSSSYEQCF.

Regarding this clonotype: A clone one base away is much larger, so this may be a read error. The chain's CDR3 is CSASTRLLYEQYF. Written as DNA, the CDR3 is TGCAGTGCTAGCACGCGCTTGCTCTACGAGCAGTACTTC. The V and J genes are TRBV20-1 and TRBJ2-7, with D unresolved. Germline V gene sequence: CDR1 DFQATT, CDR2 SNEGSKA (reference sequence). The germline V and J ends were trimmed by 3 bases and 3 bases, with 12 bases remaining between them. The CDR3 covers 13 residues.

This chain connects TRBV12-3 or TRBV12-4 to TRBJ1-2; 7 bases map to TRBD1. This CDR3 contains 16 residues. Trimming took 6 bases from V and 2 from J; bases not matched to a gene: 12. CDR3 bases: TGTGCCAGCAGGGCTACAGGGGCCCAATCCAACTATGGCTACACCTTC. This gives the protein CASRATGAQSNYGYTF.

This chain joins TRBV7-2 and TRBJ1-3; 10 positions agree with TRBD1. Germline assignment: CDR1 SGHTA and CDR2 FQGNSA. Trimming cost V 4 bases and J 13 bases; bases outside gene matches: 4. The CDR3 has 12 amino acids. CDR3 sequence: CASSSRQGAIYF. Here the CDR3 DNA reads TGTGCCAGCAGCTCACGACAGGGGGCTATATATTTT.

This clonotype was detected once. The rearrangement uses TRBV10-2 and TRBJ1-6; weak D call: TRBD1 (6 bases). Per germline, CDR1 WSHSY and CDR2 SAAADI. Trimming cost V 2 bases and J 7 bases, with 15 bases left between them. The CDR3 is 16 residues long. The CDR3 coding sequence is TGCGCCAGCAGTGAGAGTACAGGGACCGAGAATTCACCCCTCCACTTT. Translating it yields CASSESTGTENSPLHF.

This clonotype was counted ten times or more. The chain has TRBV5-1 and TRBJ2-2; D uncertain. CDR3 length: 14 residues. Per the germline V gene, CDR1 is SGHRS and CDR2 is YFSETQ. The V end was cut by 0 bases, the J end by 4 bases, with 7 bases between. Here the CDR3 DNA reads TGCGCCAGCAGCTTGGAAAGTAGCACCGGGGAGCTGTTTTTT. Amino acids: CASSLESSTGELFF.

This chain uses TRBV25-1 with TRBJ1-2; D is ambiguous. V was pared by 5 bases and J by 4 bases, with 11 bases between. Germline V gene lookup returns CDR1 MGHDK and CDR2 SYGVNS. This CDR3 has 13 residues. CDR3: CASSFGQPYGYTF. Here the CDR3 DNA reads TGTGCCAGCAGTTTCGGGCAGCCCTATGGCTACACCTTC.

Ten or more counts support this clonotype. The V call is TRBV29-1, the J call TRBJ2-5, with a weak D call TRBD1 (5 bases). Germline V gene data show CDR1 as SQVTM and CDR2 as ANQGSEA. This CDR3 region has 11 residues. V was cut by 6 bases and J by 11 bases, with 16 bases left in between. CDR3 nucleotides: TGCAGCGTGGCCGACAGTAAATCTCAGTACTTC. Translated, it gives CSVADSKSQYF.

The V and J genes are TRBV2 and TRBJ2-7; D may be TRBD1 (5 bases). CDR3 length: 12 residues. CDR1 SNHLY and CDR2 FYNNEI come from the germline V gene. Between the trimmed V and J ends, which lost 9 bases and 3 bases, there was a span of 12 bases. Written as DNA, the CDR3 is TGTGCCAGTATAGGGGTGATCTACGAGCAGTACTTC. It encodes CASIGVIYEQYF.

This clonotype was picked up many times. V usage is TRBV7-2 and J usage is TRBJ1-1, with D unresolved. The CDR3 runs to 14 residues. The V and J ends lost 8 bases and 5 bases respectively, with 18 bases between them. Germline loops: CDR1 SGHTA, CDR2 FQGNSA. CDR3: CASSLSRSRTEAFF. CDR3 sequence (DNA): TGTGCCAGCTCCCTCTCTCGTTCGCGAACTGAAGCTTTCTTT. Drawing the rest from reference TRBV7-2 and TRBJ1-1, the complete variable domain is GAGVSQSPSNKVTEKGKDVELRCDPISGHTALYWYRQSLGQGLEFLIYFQGNSAPDKSGLPSDRFSAERTGGSVSTLTIQRTQQEDSAVYLCASSLSRSRTEAFFGQGTRLTVV.

The V and J genes are TRBV25-1 and TRBJ1-2, with a possible D match to TRBD1 (5 bases). Germline CDR1 MGHDK, CDR2 SYGVNS. Trimming removed 5 bases at V and 8 bases at J, with 15 bases between. The CDR3 is 13 residues long. CDR3: CASSLGAVWGYTF. The CDR3 region has the DNA TGTGCCAGCAGTTTAGGGGCTGTATGGGGCTACACCTTC.

The chain uses TRBV6-2 or TRBV6-3 and TRBJ2-2; D is undetermined. Germline assignment: CDR1 MNHEY and CDR2 SVGEGT. The CDR3 totals 14 residues. V lost 4 bases and J 0 bases, leaving 6 bases between the germline ends. CDR3 residues: CASSFPANTGELFF. CDR3 DNA: TGTGCCAGCAGTTTCCCGGCGAACACCGGGGAGCTGTTTTTT.

This rearrangement joins TRBV15 to TRBJ2-7; D is unresolved. Germline lookup yields CDR1 LNHNV and CDR2 YYDKDF (reference sequence). Trimming took 1 base from V and 3 from J, leaving 13 bases between them. The CDR3 loop spans 15 amino acids. The CDR3 loop reads CATSRAMKRIYEQYF. CDR3 sequence (DNA): TGTGCCACCAGCAGAGCAATGAAACGGATCTACGAGCAGTACTTC.

Here the CDR3 DNA reads TGCAGCGTTGAAAGACAGGTGGTCGAGACCCAGTACTTC. Its protein product is CSVERQVVETQYF. The rearrangement links TRBV29-1 to TRBJ2-5, with D possibly matching TRBD1 (6 bases). Germline CDR1 reads SQVTM; CDR2 reads ANQGSEA. Deletions cut 2 bases from V and 5 bases from J, with 12 bases between. This CDR3 comprises 13 residues.

The V call is TRBV7-9, the J call TRBJ2-7; 8 bases agree with TRBD1. Looked up from germline, CDR1 is SEHNR and CDR2 is FQNEAQ (reference sequence). The CDR3 length is 15 residues. Losses at the gene ends were 5 bases for V and 7 bases for J; bases not matched to a gene: 13. CDR3 sequence (DNA): TGTGCCAGCAGCCGACAGGGGCCCCACAATGGGGAGCAGTACTTC. It specifies CASSRQGPHNGEQYF.

This clonotype was found many times. The chain links TRBV9 to TRBJ2-5; D is ambiguous. This CDR3 is 14 amino acids long. Trimming shortened V by 2 bases and J by 0 bases, and 8 bases separated the two germline ends. From germline, CDR1 is SGDLS and CDR2 YYNGEE. The CDR3 DNA reads as TGTGCCAGCAGCGTGTCGCCAGACCAAGAGACCCAGTACTTC. Translating it yields CASSVSPDQETQYF.

The chain has TRBV5-4 and TRBJ2-5; D is tentatively TRBD1 or TRBD2 (5 bases each). This CDR3 region has 13 residues. V was trimmed by 4 bases and J by 4 bases, leaving 11 bases between them. The germline gives CDR1 SGHNT, CDR2 YYREEE (reference sequence). The CDR3 sequence: CASSRDQGETQYF. CDR3 nucleotides: TGTGCCAGCAGCCGGGACCAGGGAGAGACCCAGTACTTC.

V usage is TRBV7-2 and J usage is TRBJ2-2; the D gene is possibly TRBD2 (6 bases). Trimming shortened V by 5 bases and J by 8 bases, and 9 bases separated the two germline ends. The CDR3 covers 12 residues. Germline assignment: CDR1 SGHTA and CDR2 FQGNSA. The CDR3 protein is CASSERAGELFF. The DNA for the CDR3 is TGTGCCAGCAGCGAGCGGGCAGGGGAGCTGTTTTTT.

The sample holds a few counts of this clonotype. The chain uses TRBV12-3 or TRBV12-4 and TRBJ2-5; a possible D gene is TRBD2 (5 bases). Between the trimmed V and J ends, which lost 7 bases and 3 bases, there was a span of 12 bases. CDR3 length equals 13 residues. The DNA of the CDR3 is TGTGCCAGCATTCCGGACTGGGAAGAGACCCAGTACTTC. Translated, it gives CASIPDWEETQYF.

This rearrangement joins TRBV9 to TRBJ1-1, with 7 bases identical to TRBD1. With 0 bases clipped from V and 7 bases from J, the junction kept 6 bases outside the gene matches. The germline V gene encodes CDR1 SGDLS and CDR2 YYNGEE. CDR3 size: 14 residues. CDR3 coding DNA: TGTGCCAGCAGCGTAGATGGCGCAGGGGGTGAAGCTTTCTTT. Translated, it gives CASSVDGAGGEAFF.

The sample holds a few counts of this clonotype. The CDR3, as DNA: TGTGCCAGCAGCGGAGACAGGGGGCTGGATGGCTACACCTTC. Amino acids: CASSGDRGLDGYTF. The chain carries TRBV7-9 and TRBJ1-2; 10 bases map to TRBD1. With V trimmed by 5 bases and J by 6 bases, 6 bases remained unmatched. CDR1 and CDR2 (germline): SEHNR, FQNEAQ (reference sequence). The CDR3 sequence is 14 residues long.

This clonotype was picked up many times. V and J are TRBV5-1 and TRBJ2-7; either TRBD1 or TRBD2 may fit D (5 bases each). In germline, CDR1 is SGHRS, CDR2 YFSETQ. This CDR3 has 15 amino acids. The V end lost 6 bases, the J end lost 0 bases, and 16 bases lay between the germline ends. CDR3 coding DNA: TGCGCCAGCACAGAGGGACGCCCGAGCTCCTACGAGCAGTACTTC. Its protein product is CASTEGRPSSYEQYF.

This clonotype was counted many times. The chain has TRBV11-2 and TRBJ2-7; possible D gene TRBD1, 6 bases. Per germline, CDR1 SGHAT and CDR2 FQNNGV. V was cut by 4 bases and J by 6 bases, with 13 bases left in between. The CDR3 has 13 amino acids. Here the CDR3 DNA reads TGTGCCAGCAGCTCCGGGACACTCCTCGAGCAGTACTTC. Its protein product is CASSSGTLLEQYF.

The sample holds one count of this clonotype. The V call is TRBV7-8, the J call TRBJ2-5, with 10 bases matching TRBD2. The CDR3 length is 16 residues. CDR1 SGHVS and CDR2 FQNEAQ come from the germline V gene. The trim removed 5 bases at V and 4 bases at J, leaving 10 bases unmatched. The CDR3 loop reads CASSLLTSGNRETQYF. The CDR3 DNA sequence: TGTGCCAGCAGCCTTCTTACTAGCGGGAACCGAGAGACCCAGTACTTC.

The gene calls are TRBV7-2 and TRBJ2-2, with D possibly TRBD1 on 6 matching bases. Trimming stripped 7 bases from V and 4 bases from J, with 13 bases between. Germline assignment: CDR1 SGHTA and CDR2 FQGNSA. This CDR3 has 14 amino acids. CDR3: CASKWGQITGELFF. The CDR3 nucleotides are TGTGCCAGCAAGTGGGGGCAGATCACCGGGGAGCTGTTTTTT.